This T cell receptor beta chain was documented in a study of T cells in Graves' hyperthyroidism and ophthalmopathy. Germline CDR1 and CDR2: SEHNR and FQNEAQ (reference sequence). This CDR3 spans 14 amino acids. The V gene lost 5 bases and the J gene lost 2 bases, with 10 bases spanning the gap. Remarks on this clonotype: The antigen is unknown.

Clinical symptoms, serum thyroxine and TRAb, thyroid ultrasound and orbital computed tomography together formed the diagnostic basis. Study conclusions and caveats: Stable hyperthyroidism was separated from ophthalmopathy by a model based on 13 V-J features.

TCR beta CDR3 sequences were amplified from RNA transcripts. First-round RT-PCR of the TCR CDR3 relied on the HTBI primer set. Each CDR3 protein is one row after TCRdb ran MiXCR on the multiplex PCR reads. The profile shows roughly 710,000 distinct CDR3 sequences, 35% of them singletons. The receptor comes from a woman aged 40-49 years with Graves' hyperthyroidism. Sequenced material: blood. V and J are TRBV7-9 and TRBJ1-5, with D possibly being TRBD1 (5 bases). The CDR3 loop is CASSIGAGNQPQHF. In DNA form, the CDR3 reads TGTGCCAGCAGCATTGGGGCAGGCAATCAGCCCCAGCATTTT.